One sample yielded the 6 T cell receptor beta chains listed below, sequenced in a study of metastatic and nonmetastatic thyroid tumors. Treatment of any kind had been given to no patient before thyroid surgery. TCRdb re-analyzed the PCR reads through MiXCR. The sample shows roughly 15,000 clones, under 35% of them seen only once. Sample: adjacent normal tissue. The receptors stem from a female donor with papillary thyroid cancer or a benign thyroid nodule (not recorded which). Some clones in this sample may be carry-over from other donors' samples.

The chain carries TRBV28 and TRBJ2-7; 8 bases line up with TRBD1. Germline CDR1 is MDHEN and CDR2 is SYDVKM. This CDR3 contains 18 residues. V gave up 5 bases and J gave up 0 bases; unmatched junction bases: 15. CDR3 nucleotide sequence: TGTGCCAGCAGTCCTCGGACAGGGAACTTCCACCTCTCCTACGAGCAGTACTTC. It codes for CASSPRTGNFHLSYEQYF.

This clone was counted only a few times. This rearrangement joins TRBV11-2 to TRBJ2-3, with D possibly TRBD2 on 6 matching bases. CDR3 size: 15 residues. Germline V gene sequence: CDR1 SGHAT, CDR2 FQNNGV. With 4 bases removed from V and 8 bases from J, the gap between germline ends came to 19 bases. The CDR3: CASSSSSGVGRTQYF. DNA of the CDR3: TGTGCCAGCAGCTCCTCTTCGGGAGTAGGTCGTACGCAGTATTTT.

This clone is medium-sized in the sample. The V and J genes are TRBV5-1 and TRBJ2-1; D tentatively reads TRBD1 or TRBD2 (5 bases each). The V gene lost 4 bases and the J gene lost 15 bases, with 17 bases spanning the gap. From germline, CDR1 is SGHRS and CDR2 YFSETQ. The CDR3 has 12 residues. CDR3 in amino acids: CASSTGTQVRFF. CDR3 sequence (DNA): TGCGCCAGCAGCACTGGGACCCAGGTGCGGTTCTTC.

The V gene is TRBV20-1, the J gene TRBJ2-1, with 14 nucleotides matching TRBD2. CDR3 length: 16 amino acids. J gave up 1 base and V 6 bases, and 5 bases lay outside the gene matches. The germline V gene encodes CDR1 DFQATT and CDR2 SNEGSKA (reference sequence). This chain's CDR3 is CSAEGTSGSSYNEQFF. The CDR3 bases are TGCAGTGCGGAAGGGACTAGCGGGAGTTCCTACAATGAGCAGTTCTTC.

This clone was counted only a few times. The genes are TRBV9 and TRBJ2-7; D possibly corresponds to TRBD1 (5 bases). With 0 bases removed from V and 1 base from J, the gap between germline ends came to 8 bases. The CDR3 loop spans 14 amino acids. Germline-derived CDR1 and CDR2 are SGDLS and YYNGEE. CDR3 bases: TGTGCCAGCAGCGTAGAGGGGCAGTCCTACGAGCAGTACTTC. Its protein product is CASSVEGQSYEQYF. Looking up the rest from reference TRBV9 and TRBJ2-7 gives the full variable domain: DSGVTQTPKHLITATGQRVTLRCSPRSGDLSVYWYQQSLDQGLQFLIQYYNGEERAKGNILERFSAQQFPDLHSELNLSSLELGDSALYFCASSVEGQSYEQYFGPGTRLTVT.

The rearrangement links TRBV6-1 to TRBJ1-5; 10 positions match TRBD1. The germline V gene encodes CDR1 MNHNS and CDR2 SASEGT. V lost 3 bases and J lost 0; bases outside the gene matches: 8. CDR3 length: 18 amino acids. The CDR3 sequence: CASSDDRGPGYSNQPQHF. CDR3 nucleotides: TGTGCCAGCAGTGATGACAGGGGGCCGGGGTATAGCAATCAGCCCCAGCATTTT.